This TCR beta chain stems from a study of cytomegalovirus exposure and HLA in healthy donors. PCR involved 60 Vbeta and 13 Jbeta primers. Sequencing used immunoSEQ multiplex PCR; TCRdb keeps in-frame clones, though not all of them. Of over 150,000 clones in the sample, about 81% were seen once. As to this clone: Its antigen is as yet unknown.

The study's findings and limits: When analyzed later, a missense DCLRE1C variant was found to be linked to TCR beta V- and J-gene trimming. The listing of roughly 160 TCR beta chains classed them as cytomegalovirus-associated. Within an earlier analysis, most TCR beta V segments proved productive either about 90% or about 30% of the time. The number of N-insertions in an Asian-associated ancestry cluster was reportedly below the roughly 670-donor mean in a later analysis.

CDR3 length: 14 amino acids. V shed 5 bases and J shed 5 bases, with 15 bases lying between them. CDR1 and CDR2 (germline): SGHTA, FQGNSA. V gene TRBV7-2 combines with J gene TRBJ2-5, with D hard to call. This receptor was obtained from a man between 25 and 39 years old in good health and CMV-seropositive. Sample: PBMCs. The CDR3 DNA reads TGTGCCAGCAGCACGTTACAAAGGCGGGAGACCCAGTACTTC. Translation gives CASSTLQRRETQYF.